This is a list of T cell receptor beta chains from one sample in a study of T-cell reconstitution after alpha-beta-depleted transplantation in children. Using its own MiXCR run on the PCR reads, TCRdb lists one record per CDR3 protein. The sample gives roughly 500,000 distinct CDR3 sequences, roughly a tenth of which show up once; around 2% is in the top ten. Source: PBMCs, taken before TCRalphabeta/CD19-depleted stem cell transplant. The receptors here all came from a child aged 2 to 10 with inherited bone marrow failure, due to receive a stem cell transplant. Both conserved end residues are part of each CDR3. The order of the fields is CDR3 DNA, CDR3 protein, V gene, D gene, CDR3 length, J gene, clone size. A D gene is named only where the DNA matches it firmly. Only some rows state a clone size, as once, few, many or a class for expanded clones.

CDR3nt: TGTGCCAGCAGACTAGCGCGTAGCTCCTACAATGAGCAGTTCTTC
CDR3aa: CASRLARSSYNEQFF
v_gene: TRBV3-1
d_gene: TRBD2
len: 15
j_gene: TRBJ2-1
abundance: -

CDR3nt: TGCGCCAGCAGCCCCAGCCGGCAGTTGAATGAGCAGTACTTC
CDR3aa: CASSPSRQLNEQYF
v_gene: TRBV4-1
d_gene: -
len: 14
j_gene: TRBJ2-7
abundance: many

CDR3nt: TGTGCCGGGGCAATGGGGGGCAGTTACAATGAGCAGTTCTTC
CDR3aa: CAGAMGGSYNEQFF
v_gene: TRBV12-3/TRBV12-4
d_gene: -
len: 14
j_gene: TRBJ2-1
abundance: many

CDR3nt: TGTGCCAGCAGCCTACCCCGGGACACCCCCACTCCCACTGGGGCCAACGTCCTGACTTTC
CDR3aa: CASSLPRDTPTPTGANVLTF
v_gene: TRBV6-2/TRBV6-3
d_gene: -
len: 20
j_gene: TRBJ2-6
abundance: few

CDR3nt: TGTGCCAGCAGTCCACAGCGGGAACTCCAAGAGACCCAGTACTTC
CDR3aa: CASSPQRELQETQYF
v_gene: TRBV27
d_gene: TRBD2
len: 15
j_gene: TRBJ2-5
abundance: many

CDR3nt: TGTGCCAGCAGGGGGTCGATGACCGGATCTGGGGCCAACGTCCTGACTTTC
CDR3aa: CASRGSMTGSGANVLTF
v_gene: TRBV12-3/TRBV12-4
d_gene: -
len: 17
j_gene: TRBJ2-6
abundance: many

CDR3nt: TGCAGTGCTTGGGGACTAGCGGTAACGAGGAGCTCCTACGAGCAGTACTTC
CDR3aa: CSAWGLAVTRSSYEQYF
v_gene: TRBV20-1
d_gene: TRBD2
len: 17
j_gene: TRBJ2-7
abundance: few

CDR3nt: TGTGCCAGCAGCAAGGGGAATCAGCCCCAGCATTTT
CDR3aa: CASSKGNQPQHF
v_gene: TRBV5-8
d_gene: -
len: 12
j_gene: TRBJ1-5
abundance: many

CDR3nt: TGTGCCACCAGTGAGACAGGGTCCCAAGAGACCCAGTACTTC
CDR3aa: CATSETGSQETQYF
v_gene: TRBV24-1
d_gene: TRBD1
len: 14
j_gene: TRBJ2-5
abundance: many

CDR3nt: TGTGCCAGCAGGCCTTACCGGGACCCCCCGCATACGCTGTATTTT
CDR3aa: CASRPYRDPPHTLYF
v_gene: TRBV27
d_gene: -
len: 15
j_gene: TRBJ2-3
abundance: many

CDR3nt: TGCGCCAGCAGCCAAGAGGGTCCCCTGGGAGGGCCTTCCTACGAGCAGTACTTC
CDR3aa: CASSQEGPLGGPSYEQYF
v_gene: TRBV4-3
d_gene: TRBD2
len: 18
j_gene: TRBJ2-7
abundance: many

CDR3nt: TGCGCCAGCAGGGTGGGACACACTTACAATGAGCAGTTCTTC
CDR3aa: CASRVGHTYNEQFF
v_gene: TRBV10-2
d_gene: -
len: 14
j_gene: TRBJ2-1
abundance: many

CDR3nt: TGTGCCAGCAGCTTAGCGGGAATCGAGACCCAGTACTTC
CDR3aa: CASSLAGIETQYF
v_gene: TRBV7-2
d_gene: -
len: 13
j_gene: TRBJ2-5
abundance: few

CDR3nt: TGCAGCGTTGTCAGCGGGAGCACAGATACGCAGTATTTT
CDR3aa: CSVVSGSTDTQYF
v_gene: TRBV29-1
d_gene: -
len: 13
j_gene: TRBJ2-3
abundance: many

CDR3nt: TGTGCCAGCAGCTTTGGGAAGGGACTAGGGACCGGGGAGCTGTTTTTT
CDR3aa: CASSFGKGLGTGELFF
v_gene: TRBV7-2
d_gene: TRBD2
len: 16
j_gene: TRBJ2-2
abundance: many

CDR3nt: TGTGCCAGCTCACCACCGAAAGCGGGAGTCCCCTTAGGGCAGTATTTT
CDR3aa: CASSPPKAGVPLGQYF
v_gene: TRBV18
d_gene: TRBD2
len: 16
j_gene: TRBJ2-3
abundance: -